The rows below give T cell receptor beta chains drawn from one sample of a study of technical replicates of blood from a few donors. Produced via immunoSEQ multiplex PCR; TCRdb's table is partial and in-frame only. The table records around 89,000 clones, approximately 93% of them present only once. The source material was T cells isolated from PBMCs. These receptors all stem from a human donor in good health. Each CDR3 is given with its conserved first and last residue. A D gene is named only where the DNA matches it firmly. Not every row has a clone size; where given, it reads once, few, many or a size class.

>TRBV29-1|TRBD2|TRBJ2-5|NA
TGCAGCGCCCCCCAGCGGGGGGCCCAAGAGACCCAGTACTTC
CSAPQRGAQETQYF
>TRBV7-9|TRBD2|TRBJ2-7|NA
TGTGCCAGCAGCGGTCTAGCGGGATACGAGCAGTACTTC
CASSGLAGYEQYF
>TRBV11-2|NA|TRBJ1-2|NA
TGTGCCAGCAGCGCCGCAGGTGATGGCTACACCTTC
CASSAAGDGYTF
>TRBV4-1|TRBD1|TRBJ1-1|NA
TGCGCCAGCAGCCAAGATTGGGACAGGGAGGTTGAAGCTTTCTTT
CASSQDWDREVEAFF
>TRBV10-3|TRBD2|TRBJ2-7|NA
TGTGCCATCAGTGAGGGACTAGCGGGCTACGAGCAGTACTTC
CAISEGLAGYEQYF
>TRBV4-1|TRBD1|TRBJ1-4|NA
TGCGCCAGCAGCCTAACCGGGACAGGGAATATGGAACTGTTTTTT
CASSLTGTGNMELFF
>TRBV5-1|NA|TRBJ2-2|NA
TGCGCCAGCAGCTTCCAGTTGCAGAACACCGGGGAGCTGTTTTTT
CASSFQLQNTGELFF
>TRBV2|TRBD2|TRBJ2-7|NA
TGTGCCAGCAGTGAACAGCGGGAGTCGGGACGGCAGTACTTC
CASSEQRESGRQYF
>TRBV20-1|NA|TRBJ2-1|once
TGCAGTGGCCGTGGGGGGGAGCAGTTCTTC
CSGRGGEQFF
>TRBV6-5|TRBD1|TRBJ1-1|NA
TGTGCCAGCAGTCCCACGACAGGGGGTAGCACTGAAGCTTTCTTT
CASSPTTGGSTEAFF
>TRBV7-3|TRBD2|TRBJ2-5|NA
TGTGCCAGCAGCCCGGGACTAGATCTTCAAGAGACCCAGTACTTC
CASSPGLDLQETQYF
>TRBV7-8|NA|TRBJ2-7|NA
TGTGCCAGCAGCTTAGCGAGCTCCTACGAGCAGTACTTC
CASSLASSYEQYF
>TRBV27|TRBD1|TRBJ2-7|NA
TGTGCCAGCAGGGGGACAGCTATAGTCTCCGAGCAGTACTTC
CASRGTAIVSEQYF
>TRBV6-5|TRBD1|TRBJ1-4|NA
TGTGCCAGCAGTTACGTCCCGGGACAGGAGAAACTGTTTTTT
CASSYVPGQEKLFF
>TRBV5-1|NA|TRBJ2-7|NA
TGCGCCAGCAGCTTGGCCGAGGGTGTCGGGTACGAGCAGTACTTC
CASSLAEGVGYEQYF
>TRBV5-8|NA|TRBJ2-5|NA
TGTGCCAGCAGCTGGCGGTTAGGAACCCAGTACTTC
CASSWRLGTQYF
>TRBV27|TRBD1|TRBJ1-5|once
TGTGCCAGCAGACGGGGGACAGCTAATCAGCCCCAGCATTTT
CASRRGTANQPQHF
>TRBV7-2|NA|TRBJ2-7|NA
TGTGCCAGCAGCTTGACAGTGATCTCCTACGAGCAGTACTTC
CASSLTVISYEQYF
>TRBV30|TRBD2|TRBJ2-4|NA
TGTGCCTGGAGTGTAACAAGGACTAGCGGGGGGAGCAACATTCAGTACTTC
CAWSVTRTSGGSNIQYF
>TRBV4-2|TRBD2|TRBJ2-5|once
TGTGCCAGCAGCCAGAGGACTAGCGGGAGTCGATTGGGAGAGACCCAGTACTTC
CASSQRTSGSRLGETQYF
>TRBV4-1|TRBD1|TRBJ1-2|NA
TGCGCCAGCAGCCAAAAACAGGGGAAGGACTATGGCTACACCTTC
CASSQKQGKDYGYTF
>TRBV2|TRBD2|TRBJ2-1|NA
TGTGCCAGCAGGCCCGGGGGACTAGCGGGAGGGCCGGTCAATGAGCAGTTCTTC
CASRPGGLAGGPVNEQFF
>TRBV5-4|NA|TRBJ2-7|NA
TGTGCCAGCAGCCCGACAGGCGGCGAGCAGTACTTC
CASSPTGGEQYF
>TRBV11-3|TRBD1|TRBJ2-5|once
TGTGCCAGCAGTTCGGGACAGGGGGCCGATGAGACCCAGTACTTC
CASSSGQGADETQYF
>TRBV6-4|TRBD1|TRBJ1-5|NA
TGTGCCAGCAGTAGGACAGGGAATCAGCCCCAGCATTTT
CASSRTGNQPQHF
>TRBV25-1|NA|TRBJ1-3|NA
TGTGCCAGCAGTGAGTCAAACCTATCTGGAAACACCATATATTTT
CASSESNLSGNTIYF
>TRBV5-5|NA|TRBJ1-6|NA
TGTGCCAGCATCCGCGTCCGTCCCCTCCACTTT
CASIRVRPLHF
>TRBV2|NA|TRBJ2-7|NA
TGTGCCAGCGGACATACTAGCACACTTGAGCAGTACTTC
CASGHTSTLEQYF
>TRBV28|TRBD2|TRBJ2-3|NA
TGTGCCAGCAGTCGATGGACTAGCGGGGAAAACACAGATACGCAGTATTTT
CASSRWTSGENTDTQYF
>TRBV19|TRBD2|TRBJ2-2|few
TGTGCCAGTAGTATCGGACTAGCGGGAACCGGGGAGCTGTTTTTT
CASSIGLAGTGELFF
>TRBV4-1|TRBD2|TRBJ2-7|NA
TGCGCCAGCAGCCCCATCGAAGGACTAGCGGCCTCCTACGAGCAGTACTTC
CASSPIEGLAASYEQYF
>TRBV7-6|NA|TRBJ1-4|NA
TGTGCCAGCAGCCCAGGGAATTCTGATAATGAAAAACTGTTTTTT
CASSPGNSDNEKLFF
>TRBV28|NA|TRBJ1-5|NA
TGTGCCAGCAGTTTAATAGGGGTTTCGAATCAGCCCCAGCATTTT
CASSLIGVSNQPQHF
>TRBV5-1|TRBD1|TRBJ1-1|NA
TGCGCCAGCAGCTTGCGAGCAGGGGGCCGAAACACTGAAGCTTTCTTT
CASSLRAGGRNTEAFF
>TRBV6-1|TRBD1|TRBJ1-3|once
TGTGCCAGCAGGGGACAGGGAAACACCATATATTTT
CASRGQGNTIYF
>TRBV19|NA|TRBJ2-7|once
TGTGCCAGCCAAGGCGGGACAGCCTACGAGCAGTACTTC
CASQGGTAYEQYF
>TRBV9|NA|TRBJ2-5|NA
TGTGCCAGCAGCGTCAATTACGGACAGCAAGAGACCCAGTACTTC
CASSVNYGQQETQYF
>TRBV6-1|NA|TRBJ2-7|NA
TGTGCCAGCAGTGAAGGGGGAGGAACCTACGAGCAGTACTTC
CASSEGGGTYEQYF
>TRBV19|NA|TRBJ2-1|once
TGTGCCAGTAGTATAGATCGGACGGACAGCTCCTACAATGAGCAGTTCTTC
CASSIDRTDSSYNEQFF
>TRBV5-1|NA|TRBJ2-7|NA
TGCGCCAGCAGCTTGGACTTAAGACAGGCCCGGACCTACGAGCAGTACTTC
CASSLDLRQARTYEQYF
>TRBV27|TRBD1|TRBJ1-5|NA
TGTGCCAGCAGTTTGAATCGACAGGGCGATCAGCCCCAGCATTTT
CASSLNRQGDQPQHF
>TRBV5-1|NA|TRBJ1-4|NA
TGCGCCAGCAGCTCCAGGGGAACTAATGAAAAACTGTTTTTT
CASSSRGTNEKLFF
>TRBV30|NA|TRBJ2-6|NA
TGTGCCTGGAGTCCCGGAGGACGGGCCAACGTCCTGACTTTC
CAWSPGGRANVLTF
>TRBV5-1|NA|TRBJ2-7|NA
TGCGCCAGCAGCTTGGGGACAGCAGAAAACGAGCAGTACTTC
CASSLGTAENEQYF
>TRBV7-2|NA|TRBJ2-1|NA
TGTGCCAGCAGCTTAGTAGGTAGCAGTCACACTGAGCAGTTCTTC
CASSLVGSSHTEQFF
>TRBV5-4|TRBD1|TRBJ2-7|NA
TGTGCCAGCAGCTCGCCTGACAGGGTCGAGCAGTACTTC
CASSSPDRVEQYF
>TRBV5-1|TRBD1|TRBJ1-1|NA
TGCGCCAGCAGCGCGCTGGGACAGTGGAACACTGAAGCTTTCTTT
CASSALGQWNTEAFF
>TRBV12-1|NA|TRBJ2-3|NA
TGTGCCAGCAGCTTTGCCAAGCGGGGGCCCACAGATACGCAGTATTTT
CASSFAKRGPTDTQYF
>TRBV5-1|NA|TRBJ2-2|NA
TGCGCCAGCAGCGGATTGGGGGGAGAGGAACAATACACCGGGGAGCTGTTTTTT
CASSGLGGEEQYTGELFF
>TRBV27|TRBD1|TRBJ1-1|NA
TGTGCCAGCAGTTTTCAGGAGGAGACAGGGGGAGACACTGAAGCTTTCTTT
CASSFQEETGGDTEAFF